This paragraph reports one T cell receptor (beta chain). What it recognizes is unknown. Germline CDR1 is SGHTA and CDR2 is FQGNSA. This CDR3 is built from 14 residues. Trimming pared 4 bases from V and 5 bases from J, leaving 14 bases between. Clones were sequenced by immunoSEQ multiplex PCR, and TCRdb holds only the in-frame ones, with some missing. The sample consists of around 78,000 clones, about 84% of them appearing once. The data were obtained in a study of T cell responses to AZD1222 COVID-19 vaccine. The study's findings and limits: Dominant CD4 TCR responses targeted spike regions 160-218 and 743-854. It should be noted that donors were predominantly white British and more often female, and clonal diversity was possibly underestimated.

Sequencing was performed on peripheral blood, taken on day 0 of AZD1222 vaccination. This chain joins TRBV7-2 and TRBJ2-5; D possibly corresponds to TRBD2 (7 bases). The clonotype comes from an adult in good health. The CDR3 spells CASSSGRGEETQYF. CDR3 nucleotides: TGTGCCAGCAGCTCTGGGAGGGGGGAGGAGACCCAGTACTTC.